One and the same sample provided the 6 T cell receptor beta chains below, sequenced in a study of OX40 agonist ivuxolimab in advanced cancers. Here immunoSEQ multiplex PCR was the method, and the copy in TCRdb shows in-frame clones only, minus some. The sample has about 26,000 clones; around nine tenths are singletons. The sequencing used CD4+ or CD8+ T cells sorted from blood, collected in a trial of the OX40 agonist ivuxolimab. Source of these receptors: an adult with an advanced solid tumor such as melanoma, head and neck, liver or kidney cancer.

The chain links TRBV28 to TRBJ2-3, with D perhaps matching TRBD1 (5 bases). Germline V gene sequence: CDR1 MDHEN, CDR2 SYDVKM. There are 12 residues in the CDR3. In DNA form, the CDR3 reads TGTTTGACATCCAGGGGCACAGATACGCAGTATTTT. Its translation: CLTSRGTDTQYF.

This chain links TRBV10-3 with TRBJ1-2; no clear D. Trimming removed 2 bases at V and 1 base at J, with 14 bases between. CDR1 is ENHRY, CDR2 SYGVKD, per germline. This CDR3 is 16 amino acids long. Here the CDR3 reads CAISELASGGNYGYTF. CDR3 coding DNA: TGTGCCATCAGTGAGCTCGCCTCGGGAGGTAACTATGGCTACACCTTC.

This clone occurred once. The V and J genes are TRBV19 and TRBJ2-6, with 7 bases matching TRBD1. Germline V gene lookup returns CDR1 LNHDA and CDR2 SQIVND (reference sequence). After removal of 8 bases from V and 1 base from J, the junction contained 14 bases not matched to a gene. The CDR3 runs to 18 residues. CDR3 nucleotide sequence: TGTGCCAGTCAAGGGATGGTGAGGGGGCAATCTGGGGCCAACGTCCTGACTTTC. As protein: CASQGMVRGQSGANVLTF. The full variable domain, rest sourced from reference TRBV19 and TRBJ2-6, is DGGITQSPKYLFRKEGQNVTLSCEQNLNHDAMYWYRQDPGQGLRLIYYSQIVNDFQKGDIAEGYSVSREKKESFPLTVTSAQKNPTAFYLCASQGMVRGQSGANVLTFGAGSRLTVL.

This clone has just a few counts. This chain connects TRBV4-1 to TRBJ1-4; no firm D call. The germline V and J ends were trimmed by 0 bases and 14 bases, with 16 bases remaining between them. The length of the CDR3 is 14 residues. The germline CDR1 and CDR2 sequences are MGHRA and YSYEKL. The CDR3 sequence: CASSQDGSQSSLFF. Written as DNA, the CDR3 is TGCGCCAGCAGCCAAGATGGCAGTCAAAGCAGTCTGTTTTTT.

This clone has only one observation. The rearrangement uses TRBV6-5 and TRBJ1-2, with D possibly matching TRBD1 (6 bases). Germline CDR1 MNHEY, CDR2 SVGAGI. Trimming cost V 5 bases and J 4 bases, with 11 bases left between them. CDR3 length: 13 residues. CDR3 region: CASSPGQRYGYTF. The CDR3 coding sequence is TGTGCCAGCAGTCCTGGACAGCGCTATGGCTACACCTTC.

The chain carries TRBV11-2 and TRBJ2-4; D is unclear. V lost 0 bases to trimming and J lost 0 bases, with 9 bases between them. This CDR3 region has 16 residues. Germline CDR1 and CDR2: SGHAT and FQNNGV. CDR3 sequence reads: CASSLDPRVAKNIQYF. CDR3 coding DNA: TGTGCCAGCAGCTTAGACCCCAGAGTAGCCAAAAACATTCAGTACTTC.